The 13 T cell receptor beta chains below come from one sample, sequenced in a study of blood T cell repertoires in COVID-19. Generated by immunoSEQ multiplex PCR, the TCRdb table keeps only in-frame clones and is missing some. The top ten clones hold approximately 1.5% of a sample with approximately 250,000 clones, approximately 89% of them seen once. Sequencing was done on a sample of peripheral blood. These TCRs come from a woman aged 60-75 years who had recovered from COVID-19.

The chain couples TRBV9 to TRBJ2-1; 13 bases match TRBD2. The CDR3 runs 18 residues. The germline gives CDR1 SGDLS, CDR2 YYNGEE. The trim removed 0 bases at V and 4 bases at J, leaving 7 bases unmatched. CDR3 region: CASSVALTSGGKYNEQFF. In DNA form, the CDR3 reads TGTGCCAGCAGCGTAGCTCTGACTAGCGGGGGGAAATACAATGAGCAGTTCTTC.

The chain uses TRBV5-1 and TRBJ1-1, with D perhaps matching TRBD1 (5 bases). V lost 4 bases, J lost 2 bases, and 12 bases lay in between. This CDR3 is built from 14 residues. The germline V gene encodes CDR1 SGHRS and CDR2 YFSETQ. CDR3 nucleotide sequence: TGCGCCAGCAGCCAGGACACCATAAACACTGAAGCTTTCTTT. It codes for CASSQDTINTEAFF.

This chain uses TRBV6-5 with TRBJ1-1; D might be TRBD1 (6 bases). The CDR3 runs to 13 residues. V was shortened by 7 bases and J by 7 bases, with 16 bases between the two germline ends. Germline values: CDR1 MNHEY, CDR2 SVGAGI. The CDR3 reads CASTSDGTFEAFF. CDR3 in DNA: TGTGCCAGCACCTCGGATGGGACATTTGAAGCTTTCTTT.

J is TRBJ2-7 and V is TRBV5-4; 8 nucleotides align to TRBD1. In germline, CDR1 is SGHNT, CDR2 YYREEE (reference sequence). This CDR3 comprises 15 residues. V gave up 3 bases and J gave up 2 bases; unmatched junction bases: 7. DNA for the CDR3: TGTGCCAGCAGCTCCGGGACAGGTTACGCCTACGAGCAGTACTTC. As protein: CASSSGTGYAYEQYF.

This chain links TRBV20-1 with TRBJ1-5, with TRBD1 matching over 9 bases. Losses at the gene ends were 3 bases for V and 2 bases for J; bases not matched to a gene: 14. CDR1 is DFQATT and CDR2 is SNEGSKA in the germline V gene (reference sequence). This CDR3 contains 18 residues. The CDR3 region is CSASHVQGAGSGNQPQHF. The CDR3 DNA reads as TGCAGTGCTAGTCATGTACAGGGGGCGGGGAGTGGCAATCAGCCCCAGCATTTT.

This chain uses TRBV6-5 with TRBJ1-2; possibly TRBD1 for D (6 bases). CDR1 is MNHEY and CDR2 is SVGAGI in the germline V gene. The CDR3 has 15 amino acids. The V and J ends lost 6 bases and 3 bases respectively, with 17 bases between them. The CDR3 sequence is CASSQRGREYYGYTF. The CDR3 bases are TGTGCCAGCAGCCAAAGGGGGAGGGAGTACTATGGCTACACCTTC.

This clone appeared a single time. V gene TRBV2 combines with J gene TRBJ2-5; TRBD2 matches 10 bases. The CDR3 totals 14 residues. V lost 6 bases to trimming and J lost 2 bases; unmatched junction nucleotides: 3. The germline gives CDR1 SNHLY, CDR2 FYNNEI. CDR3 protein: CASRTGLAQETQYF. The CDR3 region has the DNA TGTGCCAGCAGGACGGGACTAGCGCAAGAGACCCAGTACTTC.

The chain is built from TRBV6-7 and TRBJ1-6; 7 nucleotides match TRBD1. TRBV6-7 is sorted into the ORF group, with uncertain function. The CDR3 is 16 amino acids. The ends lost 6 bases at V and 5 bases at J; junction bases unmatched: 10. The CDR3 here is CASRVTGPKNNSPLHF. The CDR3 DNA follows: TGTGCCAGCAGGGTGACAGGGCCGAAAAATAATTCACCCCTCCACTTT.

The V gene is TRBV24-1, the J gene TRBJ2-7; 8 bases align to TRBD1. The germline CDR1 and CDR2 sequences are KGHDR and SFDVKD. Trimming took 4 bases from V and 0 from J; bases not matched to a gene: 7. The CDR3 runs to 16 residues. Here the CDR3 DNA reads TGTGCCACCAGTGACCCTGGACAGGGAAACTCCTACGAGCAGTACTTC. It encodes CATSDPGQGNSYEQYF.

This chain uses TRBV9 with TRBJ2-2; possible D gene TRBD1, 5 bases. The germline V and J ends were trimmed by 4 bases and 7 bases, with 20 bases remaining between them. CDR1 SGDLS and CDR2 YYNGEE come from the germline V gene. The CDR3 runs 16 residues. CDR3 nucleotide sequence: TGTGCCAGCAGCACCGGCCCCAGGGTGATGAGCGGGGAGCTGTTTTTT. Translated: CASSTGPRVMSGELFF.

The chain joins TRBV9 to TRBJ2-1; 8 nucleotides match TRBD2. The V segment lost 6 bases and the J segment 9 bases; nucleotides outside the gene matches: 11. This CDR3 spans 14 amino acids. Germline V gene data show CDR1 as SGDLS and CDR2 as YYNGEE. CDR3 in amino acids: CASTLGGAGAEQFF. DNA for the CDR3: TGTGCCAGCACCCTGGGGGGAGCGGGGGCTGAGCAGTTCTTC.

The chain couples TRBV3-1 (or the pseudogene TRBV3-2) to TRBJ2-4; 13 nucleotides agree with TRBD2. The CDR3 runs 16 residues. V dropped 5 bases and J dropped 5; count of bases not matched to a gene: 6. Per germline, CDR1 LGHDT and CDR2 YNNKEL (reference sequence). Here the CDR3 DNA reads TGTGCCAGCAGCTCCACTAGCGGGGGGGCCGAAAACATTCAGTACTTC. Translation gives CASSSTSGGAENIQYF.

V gene TRBV29-1 combines with J gene TRBJ1-5; no clear D gene. The CDR3 has 12 amino acids. CDR1 and CDR2 from the germline V gene are SQVTM and ANQGSEA. The CDR3 DNA follows: TGCAGGCTGACGGAGGAGGGCCAGCCCCAGCATTTT. Protein product: CRLTEEGQPQHF.